This T cell receptor beta chain was sequenced for a study of molecular identifiers for immune sequencing clone quantification. Preparation of the bulk TCR libraries relied on previously described methods and listed TCR primers. TCRdb used MiXCR to reprocess the PCR reads, holding one entry per CDR3 protein. The sample consists of a few hundred thousand distinct CDR3 sequences, over 20% of them appearing once. The sequenced sample was naive CD8+ T cells from blood, with Jurkat cell RNA spiked in. Described subset: FACS-sorted CD8+CD4-CCR7+CD45RA+ naive T cells. The TCR originated in a human donor in good health. Some libraries in this study had Jurkat cell RNA spiked in.

CDR3 amino acids: CSVEQGGYEQYF. CDR3 nucleotide sequence: TGCAGCGTTGAACAGGGCGGGTACGAGCAGTACTTC. The chain couples TRBV29-1 to TRBJ2-7; D is possibly TRBD1 or TRBD2 (5 bases each). Deletions cut 2 bases from V and 4 bases from J, with 9 bases between. Looked up from germline, CDR1 is SQVTM and CDR2 is ANQGSEA. The CDR3 sequence is 12 residues long.